A single sample is the source of the 8 T cell receptor beta chains below, sequenced in a study of blood T cell repertoires in COVID-19. Clones were read by immunoSEQ multiplex PCR, and TCRdb kept only the in-frame ones, dropping some. The data show 310,000 or so clones, around 88% seen once. The specimen was PBMCs or T cells enriched from blood (not recorded which). Receptors were obtained from a woman aged 40 to 50 who had recovered from COVID-19.

This clone came up once. The chain couples TRBV6-6 to TRBJ2-1; TRBD2 might be the D (6 bases). CDR3 length: 15 amino acids. Germline loops: CDR1 MNHNY, CDR2 SVGAGI (reference sequence). V was cut by 5 bases and J by 0 bases, with 11 bases left in between. CDR3 coding DNA: TGTGCCAGCAGTGATAGCGGAAGCTCCTACAATGAGCAGTTCTTC. Translated: CASSDSGSSYNEQFF.

This clone was detected only once. This chain joins TRBV12-3 or TRBV12-4 and TRBJ1-4; no firm D call. The CDR3 is 13 amino acids. Trimming cost V 5 bases and J 2 bases, with 6 bases left between them. CDR3 loop: CASSPRTNEKLFF. The DNA for the CDR3 is TGTGCCAGCAGTCCGAGGACTAATGAAAAACTGTTTTTT.

This clone was observed once. The chain links TRBV5-4 to TRBJ1-3, with D unclear. V lost 1 base and J lost 5, with 10 bases in between. The CDR3 is made up of 14 amino acids. Per germline, CDR1 SGHNT and CDR2 YYREEE (reference sequence). CDR3 protein: CASSLSGKRNTIYF. CDR3 DNA: TGTGCCAGCAGCTTGTCGGGGAAACGAAACACCATATATTTT. Complete variable domain (other parts from reference TRBV5-4 and TRBJ1-3): ETGVTQSPTHLIKTRGQQVTLRCSSQSGHNTVSWYQQALGQGPQFIFQYYREEENGRGNFPPRFSGLQFPNYSSELNVNALELDDSALYLCASSLSGKRNTIYFGEGSWLTVV.

The chain is built from TRBV2 and TRBJ2-7; 11 bases are shared with TRBD2. The CDR3 covers 14 residues. V lost 6 bases and J lost 3; bases outside the gene matches: 4. Germline V gene lookup returns CDR1 SNHLY and CDR2 FYNNEI. CDR3 in DNA: TGTGCCAGCAGGACGGGACTAGCGGACTACGAGCAGTACTTC. Protein: CASRTGLADYEQYF.

J is TRBJ2-7 and V is TRBV7-8, with no clear D. Germline CDR1 reads SGHVS; CDR2 reads FQNEAQ. V lost 2 bases to trimming and J lost 6 bases, with 11 bases between them. The CDR3 length is 13 residues. CDR3 bases: TGTGCCAGCAGCTTACGCCAGGCCCTCGAGCAGTACTTC. This codes for CASSLRQALEQYF.

This chain links TRBV24-1 with TRBJ2-5; 9 bases are shared with TRBD2. This CDR3 spans 15 amino acids. Losses at the gene ends were 4 bases for V and 5 bases for J; bases not matched to a gene: 7. Per the germline V gene, CDR1 is KGHDR and CDR2 is SFDVKD. The CDR3 region has the DNA TGTGCCACCAGTGACCCCTTAGCGGGAGACGAGACCCAGTACTTC. This codes for CATSDPLAGDETQYF.

This clone was seen only a few times. The chain employs TRBV4-3 and TRBJ1-6; 7 nucleotides line up with TRBD1. The ends lost 0 bases at V and 6 bases at J; junction bases unmatched: 5. The CDR3 loop spans 16 amino acids. The germline CDR1 and CDR2 sequences are LGHNA and YSLEER. The CDR3 loop is CASSQETTGANSPLHF. In DNA, the CDR3 is TGCGCCAGCAGCCAAGAAACCACAGGGGCTAATTCACCCCTCCACTTT.

The chain couples TRBV7-2 to TRBJ1-5; D is ambiguous. V lost 5 bases and J lost 6, with 14 bases in between. The CDR3 loop spans 14 amino acids. Germline CDR1 and CDR2: SGHTA and FQGNSA. The CDR3 here is CASSTEGRGQPQHF. The CDR3 coding sequence is TGTGCCAGCAGCACTGAAGGACGGGGTCAGCCCCAGCATTTT.